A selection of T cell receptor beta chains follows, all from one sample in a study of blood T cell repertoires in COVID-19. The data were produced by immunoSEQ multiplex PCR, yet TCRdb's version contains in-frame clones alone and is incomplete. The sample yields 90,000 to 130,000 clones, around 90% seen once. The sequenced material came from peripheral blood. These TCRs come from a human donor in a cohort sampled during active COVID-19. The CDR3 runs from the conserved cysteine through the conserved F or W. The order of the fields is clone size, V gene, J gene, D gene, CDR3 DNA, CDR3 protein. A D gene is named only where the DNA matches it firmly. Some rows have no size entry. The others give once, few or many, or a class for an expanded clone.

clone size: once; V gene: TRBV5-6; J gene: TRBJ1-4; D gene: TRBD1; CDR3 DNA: TGTGCCAGCGGCAGGACAGGCCAGAATGAAAAACTGTTTTTT; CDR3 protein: CASGRTGQNEKLFF
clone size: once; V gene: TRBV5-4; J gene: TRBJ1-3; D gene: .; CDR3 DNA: TGTGCCAGCAGCTTGGGGTTCTCGGGGGCTGGAAACACCATATATTTT; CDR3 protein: CASSLGFSGAGNTIYF
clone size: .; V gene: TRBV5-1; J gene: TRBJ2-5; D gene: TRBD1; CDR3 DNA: TGCGCCAGCGGGCGGACAGGGGCTATCGAAGAGACCCAGTACTTC; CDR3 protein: CASGRTGAIEETQYF
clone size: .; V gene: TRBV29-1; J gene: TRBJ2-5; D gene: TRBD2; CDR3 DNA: TGCAGCGTTTCGGGACTAGCGGTCTTGGGGACCCAGTACTTC; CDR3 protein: CSVSGLAVLGTQYF
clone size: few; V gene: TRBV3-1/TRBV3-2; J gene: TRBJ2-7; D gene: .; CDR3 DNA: TGTGCCAGCAGCCCTACGACTCACGAGCAGTACTTC; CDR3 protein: CASSPTTHEQYF
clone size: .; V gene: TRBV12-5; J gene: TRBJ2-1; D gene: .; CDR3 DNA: TGTGCTAGTGGTTTTTCGGGAGCCCCTTACAATGAGCAGTTCTTC; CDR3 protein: CASGFSGAPYNEQFF
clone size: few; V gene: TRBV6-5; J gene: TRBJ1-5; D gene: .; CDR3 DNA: TGTGCCAGCAGGGAGGGGCCCCAGCATTTT; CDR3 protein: CASREGPQHF
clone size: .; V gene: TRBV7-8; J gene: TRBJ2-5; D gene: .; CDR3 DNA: TGTGCCAGCAGCTTAGGGGCGGGCGGAGAGACCCAGTACTTC; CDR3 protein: CASSLGAGGETQYF
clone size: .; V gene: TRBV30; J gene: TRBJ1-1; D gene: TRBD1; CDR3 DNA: TGTGCCTGGAACAGGGGGCCGGACACTGAAGCTTTCTTT; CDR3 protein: CAWNRGPDTEAFF
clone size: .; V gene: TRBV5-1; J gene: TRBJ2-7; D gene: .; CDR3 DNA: TGCGCCAGCAGCTTGGCAACTGCGGACTTCTACGAGCAGTACTTC; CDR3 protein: CASSLATADFYEQYF